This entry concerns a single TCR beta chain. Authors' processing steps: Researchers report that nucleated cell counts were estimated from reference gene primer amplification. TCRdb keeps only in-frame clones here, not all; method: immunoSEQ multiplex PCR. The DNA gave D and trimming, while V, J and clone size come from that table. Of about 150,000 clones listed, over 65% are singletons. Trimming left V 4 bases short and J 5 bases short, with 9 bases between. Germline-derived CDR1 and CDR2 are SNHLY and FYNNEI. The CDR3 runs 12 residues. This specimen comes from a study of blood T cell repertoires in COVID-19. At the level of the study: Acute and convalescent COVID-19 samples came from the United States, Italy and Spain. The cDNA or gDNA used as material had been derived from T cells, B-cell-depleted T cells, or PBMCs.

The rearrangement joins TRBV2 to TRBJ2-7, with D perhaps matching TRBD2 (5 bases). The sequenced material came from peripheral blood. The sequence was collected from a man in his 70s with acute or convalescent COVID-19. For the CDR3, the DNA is TGTGCCAGCAGTGCTAACGGGGACGAGCAGTACTTC. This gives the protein CASSANGDEQYF.